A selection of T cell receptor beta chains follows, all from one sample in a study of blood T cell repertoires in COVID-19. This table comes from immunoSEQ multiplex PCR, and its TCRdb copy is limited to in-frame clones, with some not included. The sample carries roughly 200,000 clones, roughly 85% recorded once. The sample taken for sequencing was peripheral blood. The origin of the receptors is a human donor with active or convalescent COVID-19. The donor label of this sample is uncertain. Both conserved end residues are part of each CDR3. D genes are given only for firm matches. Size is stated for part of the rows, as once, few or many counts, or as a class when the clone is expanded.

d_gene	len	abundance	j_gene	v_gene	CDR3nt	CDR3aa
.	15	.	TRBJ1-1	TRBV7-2	TGTGCCAGCAGCTTAGCTGCAGGCAAGAACACTGAAGCTTTCTTT	CASSLAAGKNTEAFF
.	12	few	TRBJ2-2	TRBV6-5	TGTGCCAGCAAGAGGGAGGCCGGGGAGCTGTTTTTT	CASKREAGELFF
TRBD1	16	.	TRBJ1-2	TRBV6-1	TGTGCCAGCAGTGCCCTTCCTCCCGGGACAGGGGTCGGCTACACCTTC	CASSALPPGTGVGYTF
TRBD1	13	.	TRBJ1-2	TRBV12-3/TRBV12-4	TGTGCCAGCAGCTCACAGGGGGGTCGGGGCTACACCTTC	CASSSQGGRGYTF
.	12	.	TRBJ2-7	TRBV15	TGTGCCACCAGCAAACAGGGTGACGAGCAGTACTTC	CATSKQGDEQYF
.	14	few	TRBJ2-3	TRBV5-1	TGCGCCAGCAGCTTGTTGGCGGCCACAGATACGCAGTATTTT	CASSLLAATDTQYF
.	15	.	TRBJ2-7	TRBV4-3	TGCGCCAGCAGCCAAGAAGCCCCAGGGTTATACGAGCAGTACTTC	CASSQEAPGLYEQYF
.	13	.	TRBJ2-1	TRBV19	TGTGCCAGTAGTACCACGTCTACCAATGAGCAGTTCTTC	CASSTTSTNEQFF
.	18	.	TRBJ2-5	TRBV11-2	TGTGCCAGCAGCGACCGTGGGAGGCGCGGGGACCTCCAAGAGACCCAGTACTTC	CASSDRGRRGDLQETQYF
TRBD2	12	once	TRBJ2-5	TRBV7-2	TGTGCCGGAAAGCGGGGAGGAGAGACCCAGTACTTC	CAGKRGGETQYF
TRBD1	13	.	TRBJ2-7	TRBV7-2	TGTGCCAGCTGGGACAGCTTCTCCTACGAGCAGTACTTC	CASWDSFSYEQYF
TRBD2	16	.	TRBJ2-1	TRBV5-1	TGCGCCAGCAGCGGAGGACTAGCGGTTACCTACAATGAGCAGTTCTTC	CASSGGLAVTYNEQFF
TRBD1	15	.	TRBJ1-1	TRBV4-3	TGCGCCAGCAGCCACACGGACAGGGATGAAACTGAAGCTTTCTTT	CASSHTDRDETEAFF
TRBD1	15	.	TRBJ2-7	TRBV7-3	TGTGCCAGCAGCCAGCCGGGACAGAATTCCTACGAGCAGTACTTC	CASSQPGQNSYEQYF
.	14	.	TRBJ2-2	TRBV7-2	TGTGCCAGCAGCTTGCGGAGGAACACCGGGGAGCTGTTTTTT	CASSLRRNTGELFF
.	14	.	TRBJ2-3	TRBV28	TGTGCCAGCAAAGGGGGGGCTAGCACAGATACGCAGTATTTT	CASKGGASTDTQYF
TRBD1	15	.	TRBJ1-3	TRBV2	TGTGCCAGCGGGCCAGGGACAGACTCTGGAAACACCATATATTTT	CASGPGTDSGNTIYF
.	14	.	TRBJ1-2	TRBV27	TGTGCCAGCAGTTGGGCCGGGATTAACTATGGCTACACCTTC	CASSWAGINYGYTF
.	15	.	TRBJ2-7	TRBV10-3	TGTGCCATCAGTTCCGAGCGAGCAAGCTCCTACGAGCAGTACTTC	CAISSERASSYEQYF
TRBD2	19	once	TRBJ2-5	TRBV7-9	TGTGCCAGCAGCTTAGGTAGGACTAGCGGGAGGGCCGGACGAGAGACCCAGTACTTC	CASSLGRTSGRAGRETQYF
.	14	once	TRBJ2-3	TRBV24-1	TGTGCCACCAGTGATTTGCAGGGATCAGATACGCAGTATTTT	CATSDLQGSDTQYF
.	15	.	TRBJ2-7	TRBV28	TGTGCCACCAGCAGGGGGGCCGCACAGTCCTACGAGCAGTACTTC	CATSRGAAQSYEQYF
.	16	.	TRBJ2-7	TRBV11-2	TGTGCCAGCAGCAACGGGGACCGGGACAAATATTACGAGCAGTACTTC	CASSNGDRDKYYEQYF
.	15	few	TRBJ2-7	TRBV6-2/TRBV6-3	TGTGCCAGCAGTTCCTCCGCGGGGGCGCCCTACGAGCAGTACTTC	CASSSSAGAPYEQYF
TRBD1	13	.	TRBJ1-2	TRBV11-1	TGTGCCAGCAGCCTACAGGGGGCGAGCGGCTACACCTTC	CASSLQGASGYTF
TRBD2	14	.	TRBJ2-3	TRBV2	TGTGCCAGCAGTAGGGCGGGAGTCACAGATACGCAGTATTTT	CASSRAGVTDTQYF
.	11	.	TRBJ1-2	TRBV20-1	TGCAGTGCCCAGGGGCCCTCTGGCTACACCTTC	CSAQGPSGYTF
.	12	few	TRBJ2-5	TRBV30	TGTGCCTGGAGGAGTAACCAAGAGACCCAGTACTTC	CAWRSNQETQYF
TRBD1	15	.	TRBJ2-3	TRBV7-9	TGTGCCAGCAGCCCGCTGGGACAGGGTATGGATACGCAGTATTTT	CASSPLGQGMDTQYF
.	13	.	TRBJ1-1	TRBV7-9	TGTGCCAGCAGCTTAGGGGGGGACACTGAAGCTTTCTTT	CASSLGGDTEAFF
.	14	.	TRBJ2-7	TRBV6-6	TGTGCCAGCAGCTCGGGCGGGGCGCGGTCCGAGCAGTACTTC	CASSSGGARSEQYF
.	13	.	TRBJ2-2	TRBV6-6	TGTGCCAGCAGTTCCGGACTCACCGGGGAGCTGTTTTTT	CASSSGLTGELFF
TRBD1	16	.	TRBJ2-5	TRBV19	TGTGCCAGTAGTCCGCGACAGGGGCCGCTTCAAGAGACCCAGTACTTC	CASSPRQGPLQETQYF
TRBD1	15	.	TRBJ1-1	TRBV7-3	TGTGCCAGCAGCTCAGGGACAGGGGTTAGGGCTGAAGCTTTCTTT	CASSSGTGVRAEAFF
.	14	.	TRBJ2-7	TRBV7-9	TGTGCCAGCAGCGTAGCCGGGACAAACTACGAGCAGTACTTC	CASSVAGTNYEQYF
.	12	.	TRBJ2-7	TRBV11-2	TGTGCCAGCAGCCCCCTCTCCTACGAGCAGTACTTC	CASSPLSYEQYF
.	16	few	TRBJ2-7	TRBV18	TGTGCCAGCTCACTCCTATCCGGGTCGAGCTCCTACGAGCAGTACTTC	CASSLLSGSSSYEQYF
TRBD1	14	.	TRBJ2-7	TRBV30	TGTGCCTGGAGTGGACAGGGGGCCTCCTACGAGCAGTACTTC	CAWSGQGASYEQYF
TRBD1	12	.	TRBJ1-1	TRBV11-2	TGTGCCAGCAGCTTCGGACAGGTAGAAGCTTTCTTT	CASSFGQVEAFF
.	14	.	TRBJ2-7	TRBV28	TGTGCCAGCAGTTTCCAGGGCCGCTCCTACGAGCAGTACTTC	CASSFQGRSYEQYF
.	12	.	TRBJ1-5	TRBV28	TGTGCCAGCTACAGTTACAATCAGCCCCAGCATTTT	CASYSYNQPQHF
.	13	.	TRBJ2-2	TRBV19	TGTGCCAGTAGCTCAAACAGGGCCGGGGAGCTGTTTTTT	CASSSNRAGELFF
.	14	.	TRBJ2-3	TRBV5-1	TGCGCCAGCAGGACTCCCGACGCTACAGATACGCAGTATTTT	CASRTPDATDTQYF
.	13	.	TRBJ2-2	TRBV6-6	TGTGCCAGCAGTTGGGCAGCCACCGGGGAGCTGTTTTTT	CASSWAATGELFF
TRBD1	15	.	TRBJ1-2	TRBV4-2	TGTGCCAGCAGCCGAGACGGACAGGGGGCCTATGGCTACACCTTC	CASSRDGQGAYGYTF
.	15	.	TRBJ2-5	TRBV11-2	TGTGCCAGCAGCCTGGAGGTGAGCCAACAAGAGACCCAGTACTTC	CASSLEVSQQETQYF
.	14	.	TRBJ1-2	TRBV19	TGTGCCAGTAGCTCGGGACGGAGGGACTATGGCTACACCTTC	CASSSGRRDYGYTF
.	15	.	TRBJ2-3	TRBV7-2	TGTGCCAGCAGCTTAGGGGCGGGGACCACAGATACGCAGTATTTT	CASSLGAGTTDTQYF
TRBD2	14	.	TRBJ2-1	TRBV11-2	TGTGCCAGCAGCTTGACTAGCGGGAGGGCTGAGCAGTTCTTC	CASSLTSGRAEQFF
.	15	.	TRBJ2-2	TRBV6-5	TGTGCCAGCAGTTACTTGGGGGCGCGAGGCGGGGAGCTGTTTTTT	CASSYLGARGGELFF
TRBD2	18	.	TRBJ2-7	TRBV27	TGTGCCAGCAGTCCGGGACTAGCGGGAGGGCCTGGGTCCTACGAGCAGTACTTC	CASSPGLAGGPGSYEQYF
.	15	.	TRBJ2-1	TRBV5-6	TGTGCCAGCAGCCGGGAAGTACTAAGGGCGGGGGAGCAGTTCTTC	CASSREVLRAGEQFF
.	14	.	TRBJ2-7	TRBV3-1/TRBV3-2	TGTGCCAGCAGCGATGGGACTCTTCTTTACGAGCAGTACTTC	CASSDGTLLYEQYF
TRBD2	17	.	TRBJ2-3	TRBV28	TGTGCCAGCCAAGGGACTAGCGGGTGGGGGGGCACAGATACGCAGTATTTT	CASQGTSGWGGTDTQYF
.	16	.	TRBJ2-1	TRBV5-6	TGTGCCAGCAGCAACCTAGACTACAGCTCCTACAATGAGCAGTTCTTC	CASSNLDYSSYNEQFF